This TCR beta chain is drawn from a study of T-cell memory formation after mild COVID-19. Study conclusions and caveats: Pre-infection memory carried some responding clones, suggesting that cross-reactive memory joined. CD4+ bias marked clones expanding day 15 to 37, unlike balanced contracting clones.

The length of the CDR3 is 13 residues. Germline V lookup: CDR1 MNHEY, CDR2 SVGAGI. V lost 5 bases to trimming and J lost 0 bases, with 6 bases between them. This clonotype was counted at least ten times. Its antigen is still unknown. TCRdb passed the 5' RACE reads through MiXCR, listing each CDR3 protein once. The profile shows under 450,000 distinct CDR3 sequences, approximately 14% of them singletons. The clonotype originates from a man between 18 and 35 years old who had mild COVID-19 (a few samples of this study predate the infection). Cell type and time point are not known. J is TRBJ2-3 and V is TRBV6-5; a weak D match, TRBD2 (5 bases). The source material was PBMCs or a T cell subset sorted from them (not recorded which). CDR3 loop: CASSRRSTDTQYF. DNA of the CDR3: TGTGCCAGCAGTCGGAGGAGCACAGATACGCAGTATTTT.